This is a list of T cell receptor beta chains from one sample in a study of radiation and T cells in renal cell carcinoma. TCRdb's table, derived via immunoSEQ multiplex PCR, lists solely in-frame clones and lacks some. The table has roughly 9,600 clones, about 63% seen once. The material was tumor tissue, obtained from a patient whose treatment included radiotherapy and nephrectomy. Every receptor here comes from a woman in her 50s with renal cell carcinoma. Both conserved end residues are part of each CDR3. Expanded clones are given a class, and other clones once, few, many or no size at all.

v_gene	abundance	len	j_gene	CDR3aa
TRBV7-2	.	13	TRBJ1-2	CASSTDRNYGYTF
TRBV7-2	.	17	TRBJ2-2	CASSLAIGTETTGELFF
TRBV19	.	15	TRBJ1-5	CASSKRRDRGQPQHF
TRBV7-2	medium-sized	13	TRBJ2-7	CASSWVQADEQYF
TRBV6-6	.	13	TRBJ1-2	CASSESDLRGYTF
TRBV5-1	.	15	TRBJ2-7	CASSPGGAERYEQYF
TRBV7-9	.	13	TRBJ2-3	CASPGGSTDTQYF
TRBV7-9	.	17	TRBJ2-5	CAIPRPAGGPISETQYF
TRBV19	.	17	TRBJ2-3	CASSRGAWRAITDTQYF
TRBV6-4	.	15	TRBJ2-3	CASSAGTGSTDTQYF
TRBV6-6	.	14	TRBJ1-1	CASTQQGWYTEAFF
TRBV5-1	few	14	TRBJ2-3	CASSLLGEGDTQYF
TRBV6-4	.	14	TRBJ2-2	CASSEGLDTGELFF
TRBV4-3	.	16	TRBJ2-7	CASSQVRQVLFYEQYF
TRBV14	few	13	TRBJ2-3	CASSQTSVSAQYF
TRBV6-1	.	14	TRBJ2-1	CASSSGSSYNEQFF
TRBV13	.	13	TRBJ2-7	CASSFRNRDEQYF
TRBV10-2	.	14	TRBJ1-5	CASSETGSDQPQHF
TRBV5-3	.	16	TRBJ1-6	CARSLALDTIYSPLHF
TRBV19	.	13	TRBJ1-1	CASSISVNTEAFF
TRBV4-3	.	16	TRBJ2-3	CASSPGAGVSTDTQYF
TRBV4-3	.	15	TRBJ2-4	CASSKSRDRGHIQYF
TRBV2	few	12	TRBJ1-2	CASTGSADGYTF
TRBV5-1	.	17	TRBJ2-2	CASSLAGAVGVAGELFF
TRBV28	medium-sized	16	TRBJ1-5	CASRLLGRGGNQPQHF
TRBV18	.	16	TRBJ2-5	CASSPLTGDSQETQYF
TRBV7-9	once	12	TRBJ2-3	CASSRGGDTQYF
TRBV2	.	11	TRBJ2-7	CASGFDLAQYF
TRBV11-3	.	15	TRBJ1-3	CASSQRTGSGNTIYF
TRBV4-2	.	14	TRBJ1-2	CASSQDRGNYGYTF
TRBV5-6	few	17	TRBJ2-2	CASSLGWGTSNTGELFF
TRBV2	.	13	TRBJ2-7	CASGSAGAYEQYF
TRBV7-9	.	13	TRBJ2-1	CASGTSVYNEQFF
TRBV4-3	.	17	TRBJ2-3	CASSQVLLLAVSDTQYF
TRBV4-2	.	14	TRBJ2-7	CASSLARGTHEQYF
TRBV10-3	once	15	TRBJ1-1	CAISGARGTDTEAFF
TRBV19	.	17	TRBJ1-1	CASSIEGTDRENTEAFF
TRBV2	few	13	TRBJ1-5	CASKGTGDQPQHF
TRBV7-3	.	14	TRBJ2-2	CASSLSGNTGELFF
TRBV7-2	.	12	TRBJ2-5	CASSLVAETQYF
TRBV7-2	once	16	TRBJ2-7	CASSLLPPGQGKEQYF
TRBV25-1	few	13	TRBJ1-2	CASSPDGQYGYTF
TRBV29-1	.	13	TRBJ2-1	CSVDGVGINEQFF
TRBV5-6	few	14	TRBJ2-7	CASRTGTVTYEQYF
TRBV27	.	15	TRBJ1-4	CASGQDYTTNEKLFF
TRBV5-4	.	15	TRBJ2-2	CASSLEGARTGELFF
TRBV7-8	few	14	TRBJ1-5	CASSKQSSNEPQHF
TRBV5-6	few	12	TRBJ1-2	CASSLGVFGYTF
TRBV15	.	13	TRBJ2-3	CATRPSGTDTQYF
TRBV11-1	.	15	TRBJ2-1	CASSSTAGGFYEQFF
TRBV5-1	.	14	TRBJ1-1	CASSLWGFDTEAFF
TRBV18	.	13	TRBJ2-5	CASSRAGQETQYF
TRBV10-3	.	17	TRBJ2-3	CAISGRGGRTSTDTQYF
TRBV5-4	.	17	TRBJ2-2	CASSPTGRTPVPGELFF